The 2 T cell receptor beta chains reported below all come from one sample, sequenced in a study of T cell repertoires in cytomegalovirus infection (dated by TCRdb to the late 2010s). Sequenced on an Illumina HiSeq 1500. The public reads were reprocessed in TCRdb via fastp at Q25 and MiXCR, keeping in-frame beta chains. Under each unique CDR3 protein, matching rows form one entry showing the most common genes and DNA. This sample comprises approximately 250,000 distinct CDR3 sequences, about 7% of them detected only once. The top ten clonotypes cover 6.5% of the sample. The sequenced material came from PBMCs. All receptors derive from a human donor in good health (CMV status not recorded). Some clones in this sample may be carry-over from other donors' samples.

The chain carries TRBV30 and TRBJ2-3; the D gene is possibly TRBD1 (5 bases). The V end was cut by 4 bases, the J end by 4 bases, with 9 bases between. Germline values: CDR1 GTSNPN, CDR2 SVGIG (reference sequence). CDR3 length: 12 residues. The CDR3 coding sequence is TGTGCCTGGAACCCAGGGCCAGATACGCAGTATTTT. This sequence encodes CAWNPGPDTQYF.

The sample holds many counts of this clonotype. The genes are TRBV28 and TRBJ1-1; D is unresolved. Trimming pared 4 bases from V and 0 bases from J, leaving 9 bases between. The length of the CDR3 is 14 residues. Per the germline V gene, CDR1 is MDHEN and CDR2 is SYDVKM. The CDR3 DNA reads TGTGCCAGCAGTTCTTTTACAGTGAACACTGAAGCTTTCTTT. Its protein product is CASSSFTVNTEAFF. Filled out from reference TRBV28 and TRBJ1-1, the complete variable domain reads DVKVTQSSRYLVKRTGEKVFLECVQDMDHENMFWYRQDPGLGLRLIYFSYDVKMKEKGDIPEGYSVSREKKERFSLILESASTNQTSMYLCASSSFTVNTEAFFGQGTRLTVV.